This is a list of T cell receptor beta chains from one sample in a study of cytomegalovirus exposure and HLA in healthy donors. Sequencing was performed with immunoSEQ multiplex PCR; in TCRdb, only in-frame clones are kept and a portion is missing. Reported are around 210,000 clones; the ten largest clones contain 0.75% to 1%. Sequences were obtained from PBMCs. Receptors were obtained from a woman under 40 in good health and CMV-seropositive. Both conserved end residues are part of each CDR3. D genes are given only for firm matches.

d_gene: TRBD2
j_gene: TRBJ2-3
v_gene: TRBV5-1
CDR3nt: TGCGCCAGCAGCTTAGGGACTAGCGGGAGCACAGATACGCAGTATTTT
CDR3aa: CASSLGTSGSTDTQYF

d_gene: TRBD1
j_gene: TRBJ2-1
v_gene: TRBV7-8
CDR3nt: TGTGCCAGCAGCTTAGCTCCTCGCGGGACAGGCTACAATGAGCAGTTCTTC
CDR3aa: CASSLAPRGTGYNEQFF

d_gene: TRBD1
j_gene: TRBJ2-2
v_gene: TRBV7-6
CDR3nt: TGTGCCAGCAGCTTACAAACAGGGGTTCTTGCCGGGGAGCTGTTTTTT
CDR3aa: CASSLQTGVLAGELFF

d_gene: .
j_gene: TRBJ2-7
v_gene: TRBV29-1
CDR3nt: TGCAGCGTTGAATTGGGCCCCCCCTACGAGCAGTACTTC
CDR3aa: CSVELGPPYEQYF

d_gene: .
j_gene: TRBJ1-1
v_gene: TRBV6-6
CDR3nt: TGTGCCAGCAGTTATGGACTTAAGAGAAACACTGAAGCTTTCTTT
CDR3aa: CASSYGLKRNTEAFF

d_gene: .
j_gene: TRBJ2-7
v_gene: TRBV15
CDR3nt: TGTGCCACCAGCAGAGAGCTTAGAGTCAGGGACTACGAGCAGTACTTC
CDR3aa: CATSRELRVRDYEQYF

d_gene: .
j_gene: TRBJ1-3
v_gene: TRBV30
CDR3nt: TGTGCCTGGAGTGCACAACTCCAGGGTGGTAACACCATATATTTT
CDR3aa: CAWSAQLQGGNTIYF

d_gene: TRBD1
j_gene: TRBJ1-1
v_gene: TRBV18
CDR3nt: TGTGCCAGCTCACCACCGACAGGGACGAACACTGAGGCTTTCTTT
CDR3aa: CASSPPTGTNTEAFF

d_gene: TRBD1
j_gene: TRBJ2-7
v_gene: TRBV6-5
CDR3nt: TGTGCCAGCAGTACCCGAAGACAGGGCTACGAGCAGTACTTC
CDR3aa: CASSTRRQGYEQYF

d_gene: .
j_gene: TRBJ2-7
v_gene: TRBV2
CDR3nt: TGTGCCAGCAGCGACAATGAACATGGGCAGTACTTC
CDR3aa: CASSDNEHGQYF

d_gene: TRBD1
j_gene: TRBJ2-3
v_gene: TRBV5-6
CDR3nt: TGTGCCAGCAGCTTGGCCATGCGGCTGGGACAGGGGCCCACAGATACGCAGTATTTT
CDR3aa: CASSLAMRLGQGPTDTQYF

d_gene: TRBD1
j_gene: TRBJ2-7
v_gene: TRBV6-1
CDR3nt: TGTGCCAGCAGGCGACAGGGTTTATCCTACGAGCAGTACTTC
CDR3aa: CASRRQGLSYEQYF

d_gene: TRBD1
j_gene: TRBJ1-5
v_gene: TRBV30
CDR3nt: TGTGCCTGGAGTGGGGACAGCCAAAATCAGCCCCAGCATTTT
CDR3aa: CAWSGDSQNQPQHF

d_gene: .
j_gene: TRBJ1-5
v_gene: TRBV27
CDR3nt: TGTGCCAGCAGTTTAAAGGAGTATCAGCCCCAGCATTTT
CDR3aa: CASSLKEYQPQHF

d_gene: TRBD1
j_gene: TRBJ2-7
v_gene: TRBV7-6
CDR3nt: TGTGCCAGCAGTAACAGGGGCTACGAGCAGTACTTC
CDR3aa: CASSNRGYEQYF

d_gene: .
j_gene: TRBJ2-7
v_gene: TRBV4-3
CDR3nt: TGCGCCAGCAGCCAAGGTGACAGCCGTTACGAGCAGTACTTC
CDR3aa: CASSQGDSRYEQYF

d_gene: .
j_gene: TRBJ2-7
v_gene: TRBV5-1
CDR3nt: TGCGCCAGCAGCTTGAGATTTGCGGACTACGAGCAGTACTTC
CDR3aa: CASSLRFADYEQYF

d_gene: TRBD1
j_gene: TRBJ1-1
v_gene: TRBV9
CDR3nt: TGTGCCAGCAGCGTACTTGGGGACAGTCACACTGAAGCTTTCTTT
CDR3aa: CASSVLGDSHTEAFF

d_gene: TRBD1
j_gene: TRBJ2-2
v_gene: TRBV5-4
CDR3nt: TGTGCCAGCAGGCCGTCCGGGACAGGGTCTATCACCGGGGAGCTGTTTTTT
CDR3aa: CASRPSGTGSITGELFF

d_gene: .
j_gene: TRBJ1-1
v_gene: TRBV2
CDR3nt: TGTGCCAGCACCTACATAGGGGGTAGCACTGAAGCTTTCTTT
CDR3aa: CASTYIGGSTEAFF

d_gene: .
j_gene: TRBJ2-3
v_gene: TRBV19
CDR3nt: TGTGCCAGTAGTATAGGTAGCCCACCAGATACGCAGTATTTT
CDR3aa: CASSIGSPPDTQYF